The table lists the clone carrying this T cell receptor (beta chain) with many counts. Its antigen is undetermined. These data come from a study of read filtering for tumor transcriptome and immune sequencing. V shed 2 bases and J 5 bases; nucleotides not matched to a gene: 4. Germline CDR1 SQVTM, CDR2 ANQGSEA. The CDR3 is 14 residues long. General study results and limits: RNA-seq captured clonotypes less deeply and reliably than IR-seq.

Molecular barcoded adaptors covering alpha/delta and beta/gamma chains were used on 400 to 450 ng RNA. MiXCR, run by TCRdb on the reads, gives a single entry per CDR3 protein. The sample has fewer than 45,000 distinct CDR3 sequences; around an eighth are singletons. The clonotype was recovered from a donor at least 40 years old with multiple myeloma. The V gene is TRBV29-1, the J gene TRBJ2-5; 11 nucleotides align to TRBD1. Sequencing input: a population of CD138-negative cells sorted from bone marrow. Written as DNA, the CDR3 is TGCAGCGTTGAAAGTGGGACAGGGGGGGAGACCCAGTACTTC. It specifies CSVESGTGGETQYF.